This section outlines one T cell receptor beta chain sequence together with its context. There are a few counts of this clone. Its recognized antigen is unknown. The record has no base qualities; no much larger clone is one base away. This sample is part of a study of cytomegalovirus exposure and HLA in healthy donors listed by TCRdb under 2017. About the investigation overall: An earlier analysis of fewer than 750 of the donors reported 276 Gb of sequence data and 100 million to 120 million unique TCR beta sequences obtained from about 170 million T cells. About 280 gigabases of sequencing data and tens of millions of unique TCR sequences were included in an early release covering about 620 HLA-typed donors. The genetic ancestry cluster associated with self-reported Caucasian donors included approximately 85% of the approximately 410 genotyped donors. The study was designed to test whether signatures of past pathogen exposure could be identified by cataloging public T cell receptors. Using immunosequencing, the study profiled T cell repertoires from roughly 650 subjects and related those repertoires to cytomegalovirus serostatus. A separate validation cohort of roughly 130 different subjects was used in addition to the approximately 700-subject first cohort. The study combined high-throughput TCR immunosequencing, statistical association of individual TCRs with disease status, and machine learning to predict cytomegalovirus infection status. A later analysis re-analyzed previously published TCR beta repertoires from roughly 630 donors and added high-resolution HLA genotyping to study TCR occurrence patterns. Rather than drawing on any new phenotypic data, the later analysis identified candidate immune exposures from TCR beta sequences and the way those sequences occurred across donors. An earlier analysis of about 600 of the donors used high-throughput TCR beta sequencing to judge whether each TCR beta V gene segment behaved as functional or pseudogenic. Donor age, sex, ethnicity and CMV serostatus were compiled alongside the repertoire data. In a later genetic analysis, genome-wide SNP genotypes for about three fifths of the roughly 670 donors were used, and that subset was treated as a discovery cohort. All discovery cohort repertoires had been generated using a single sequencing platform. Both class I and class II loci were covered by HLA typing, at four-digit resolution. Typing coverage varied by locus: about 620-630 donors for A, B, C, DRB1 and DQB1; roughly 520 for DQA1; 600 to 610 for DPA1; roughly 450 for DPB1. Four to six DR-DQ haplotypes were handled as single units for association and clustering, since linkage in the cohort was strong. Among some 400 genotyped donors of the cohort, an average of around 220,000 unique TCR beta nucleotide sequences was sequenced per donor, of which about 18% were non-productive.

In total, roughly 670 healthy bone marrow donors made up the cohort. At the time of sampling, every cohort member was nominally healthy, though immune exposures that went unrecorded were likely present. CMV serostatus was recorded as positive for some 300 and negative for about half of the roughly 700 cohort members, whereas no CMV serostatus was recorded for the donor in question. Every donor gave a peripheral blood sample, and the peripheral blood mononuclear cells from that sample were used for TCR beta sequencing. Genomic DNA was extracted from the blood cell samples with the Qiagen DNeasy Blood Extraction Kit. Paper-wide results and their limitations: Strong co-occurrence of HLA alleles, especially DR and DQ, made assigning TCR associations to individual alleles difficult. A later genetic analysis associated a missense DCLRE1C variant with V-gene and J-gene trimming of TCR beta chains, and an independent cohort replicated the association. According to a later analysis, parvovirus B19, influenza, CMV and Epstein-Barr virus appeared linked to several top co-occurrence clusters. The classifier was reported to diagnose cytomegalovirus status with high specificity and sensitivity in both the original and validation cohorts. The study listed 150 to 200 TCR beta chains as associated with cytomegalovirus. A further reported finding was that TCR beta sequences accurately predicted the HLA-A and HLA-B alleles for most subjects in the first cohort. A later analysis found that HLA-associated TCR beta chains were more clonally expanded and had lower generation probabilities than equally common non-associated chains. In a later analysis, TCR association rates were found to vary across HLA loci, with the most associated TCRs seen for DRB1 alleles and the fewest for HLA-C alleles. A later genetic analysis reported fewer N-insertions in productive TCRs among donors in an Asian-associated ancestry cluster than the approximately 670-donor mean. The 87-base-pair reads could not distinguish some IMGT-functional V segments, including TRBV6-2 and TRBV6-3, so those segments were excluded. Linkage disequilibrium might explain the correlated functional status among segregating V segments, but an unknown experimental factor could not be excluded. At a false discovery rate of 0.05, a later analysis linked 15,000 to 20,000 TCR beta sequences to specific HLA alleles. Three of the identified cytomegalovirus-associated TCR beta chains were confirmed in vitro to be specific for cytomegalovirus antigens. Most CMV-associated TCR beta chains appeared to be HLA-restricted in a later analysis, and the HLA associations seemed to be driven largely by CMV exposure. CMV serostatus was the only immune exposure information available for the cohort. The sequencing pipeline was judged likely to have produced a cluster of highly shared sequence variants as a technical artifact. In an earlier analysis of 587 of the donors, most TCR beta V segments appeared in productive rearrangements about 87% or about 30% of the time, broadly matching IMGT annotations. Presence/absence analyses assumed roughly uniform sequencing depth across donors, an assumption that may not hold. Because counts were too low, seventeen rarely observed V segments, including chromosome 9 orphons, were left out of the earlier analysis of 587 of the donors. The cohort was sequenced for TCR beta chains only, and without alpha or paired-chain data the features that could be detected were limited. Most TCR sequences were seen in very few donors, while some public TCRs were found in many individuals. According to the authors, the approach could potentially be generalized to other disease states and immunological phenotypes. HLA typing was unavailable for some donors at each locus, so association tests used only the typed subset.

The library was built by means of the immunoSEQ multiplex PCR assay. A mixture of 60 forward primers for TCR Vbeta segments and 13 reverse primers for TCR Jbeta segments was used in the multiplex PCR. Amplification of the CDR3 region of rearranged TCR beta genes was performed with a multiplex PCR assay on genomic DNA. The Illumina HiSeq System was used to sequence the amplified TCR beta libraries as 87-base-pair reads. For the original study's pipeline: In a later analysis, approximately 74 million unique TCR beta chains were counted across the 500 to 700 repertoires, and about 10 million of these chains were shared by at least two donors. Raw reads were error-corrected and collapsed into unique sequences with a nearest-neighbor algorithm that merged closely related sequences to remove PCR and sequencing errors. V, D and J gene segments were assigned by aligning CDR3 sequences to IMGT reference sequences. For a sequence to be retained, a match of at least six nucleotides was required to both a V gene segment and a J gene segment. Rearrangements were called productive when the CDR3 lacked stop codons and stayed in frame with V and J; all others were non-productive. Following IMGT convention, CDR3 was defined as the stretch from the second conserved V-encoded cysteine to the conserved J-encoded phenylalanine. Sequences without an unambiguous match to a single V gene segment were excluded from the earlier analysis of approximately 560 of the donors. An earlier analysis of 450 to 650 of the donors called V segments functional above 56.7% productive rearrangements and segregating when the between-donor standard deviation exceeded 5%. To diagnose cytomegalovirus status from the catalog of TCR beta chain sequences, a statistical classification framework was built. In a later analysis, V and J genes were assigned by comparing TCR nucleotide sequences against IMGT/GENE-DB human TR gene sequences. Using the TCRdist pipeline, a later analysis assigned CDR3 sequences along with most-parsimonious VDJ recombination scenarios. A later analysis defined each TCR beta chain by its CDR3 amino acid sequence plus V-gene family, and excluded reads lacking a unique V-gene family. To address suspected cross-contamination and a sequencing artifact, a later analysis removed around 590 highly shared, low-generation-probability nucleotide sequences. In a later analysis, a clonal expansion index was calculated for each public chain from normalized within-repertoire ranks of inferred template counts. Generation probabilities in a later analysis came from a VDJ recombination model fitted to out-of-frame rearrangements, and those results were checked against IGoR. In a later analysis, TCR-TCR, TCR-HLA and TCR-CMV co-occurrence was scored with hypergeometric tests, and a repertoire-size bias correction was applied to TCR pairs. To estimate false discovery rates, a later analysis permuted the HLA or CMV assignments 20 times. In a later analysis, co-occurring TCRs were grouped using DBSCAN, with TCRdist sequence similarity added in when clustering inside HLA-allele-positive subsets. Co-occurrence clustering excluded repertoires with fewer than 30,000 or more than 120,000 public chains, plus five with anomalous nucleotide sharing. TCRdb stores this immuneACCESS table with in-frame sequences only. Part of the clones is absent; in the studies checked, under half of the shortfall reflects unresolved V genes, and no reason is known for the rest. That table is the source of V, J and clone size, and D and trimming were worked out from the DNA. In all, the sample holds about 68,000 clones, and approximately 80% of those were seen once. The ten largest account for around 7% of the sample.

CDR1 and CDR2 (SGHVS, FQNEAQ) derive from the germline V gene. The CDR3 goes from the cysteine to the phenylalanine over 15 residues. Just CDR3 DNA is preserved here, 45 bases in frame from base 1. V ends up 5 bases short and J 4 bases short, with an unmatched junction base count of 4. The chain employs TRBV7-8 and TRBJ2-1; TRBD1 agrees with 11 junctional bases. Source material: PBMCs. The receptor's source is a human donor in good health. The nucleotide sequence reads TGTGCCAGCAGCCGGACAGGGGGCCAATACAATGAGCAGTTCTTC. This is translated as CASSRTGGQYNEQFF.